This T cell receptor (beta chain) is from a study of tumor and adjacent non-tumor tissue in lung cancer. Three rounds of nested PCR, following a modified ARM-PCR protocol, produced the TCRbeta library. From the multiplex PCR reads, TCRdb called clonotypes with MiXCR, one entry per CDR3 protein. In the table there are more than 85,000 distinct CDR3 sequences, approximately 84% of which are singletons. RNA was extracted from bulk tissue without any cell sorting. The germline V gene encodes CDR1 ENHRY and CDR2 SYGVKD. The CDR3 length is 13 residues. Trimming stripped 0 bases from V and 7 bases from J, with 4 bases between.

This TCR derives from a man aged 70 or older with non-small cell lung cancer. Sequenced input: lung tumor tissue. The rearrangement joins TRBV10-3 to TRBJ1-6, with no clear D. Here the CDR3 reads CAISESGNSPLHF. For the CDR3, the DNA is TGTGCCATCAGTGAGTCCGGAAATTCACCCCTCCACTTT.